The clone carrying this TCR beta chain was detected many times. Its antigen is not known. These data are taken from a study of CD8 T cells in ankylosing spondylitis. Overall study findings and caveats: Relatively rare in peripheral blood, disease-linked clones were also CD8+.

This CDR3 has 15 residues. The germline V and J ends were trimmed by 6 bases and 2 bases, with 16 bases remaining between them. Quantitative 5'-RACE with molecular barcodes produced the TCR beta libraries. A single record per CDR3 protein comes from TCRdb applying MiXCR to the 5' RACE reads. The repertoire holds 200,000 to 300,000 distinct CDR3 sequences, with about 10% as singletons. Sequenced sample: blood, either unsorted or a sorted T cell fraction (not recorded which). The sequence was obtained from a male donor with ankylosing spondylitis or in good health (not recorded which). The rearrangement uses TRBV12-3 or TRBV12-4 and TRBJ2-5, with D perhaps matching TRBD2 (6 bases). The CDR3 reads CASSRLPRGQETQYF. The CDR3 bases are TGTGCCAGCAGCCGACTACCGCGGGGACAAGAGACCCAGTACTTC.